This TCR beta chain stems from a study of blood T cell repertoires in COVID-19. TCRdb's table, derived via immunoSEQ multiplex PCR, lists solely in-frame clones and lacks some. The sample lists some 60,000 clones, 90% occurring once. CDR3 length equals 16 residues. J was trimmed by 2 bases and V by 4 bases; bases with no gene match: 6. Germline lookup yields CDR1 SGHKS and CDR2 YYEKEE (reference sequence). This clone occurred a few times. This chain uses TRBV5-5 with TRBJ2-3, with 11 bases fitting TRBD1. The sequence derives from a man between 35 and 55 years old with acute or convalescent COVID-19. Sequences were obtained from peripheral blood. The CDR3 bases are TGTGCCAGCAGCCCAGGACAGGGGGCTTTCACAGATACGCAGTATTTT. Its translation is CASSPGQGAFTDTQYF.